This record covers a single T cell receptor beta chain. TCRdb's table, derived via immunoSEQ multiplex PCR, lists solely in-frame clones and lacks some. The table has tens of thousands of clones, roughly 86% seen once. This specimen comes from a study of OX40 agonist ivuxolimab in advanced cancers. This TCR was sampled from an adult with an advanced solid tumor such as melanoma, head and neck, liver or kidney cancer. The sequences come from CD4+ or CD8+ T cells sorted from blood, collected in a trial of the OX40 agonist ivuxolimab.

This CDR3 is CASSPLRPSGNTIYF. CDR3 coding DNA: TGTGCCAGCAGCCCCCTGAGACCCTCTGGAAACACCATATATTTT. The chain uses TRBV7-9 and TRBJ1-3; no firm D call. V was cut by 5 bases and J by 0 bases, with 11 bases left in between. Looked up from germline, CDR1 is SEHNR and CDR2 is FQNEAQ (reference sequence). This CDR3 has 15 amino acids.